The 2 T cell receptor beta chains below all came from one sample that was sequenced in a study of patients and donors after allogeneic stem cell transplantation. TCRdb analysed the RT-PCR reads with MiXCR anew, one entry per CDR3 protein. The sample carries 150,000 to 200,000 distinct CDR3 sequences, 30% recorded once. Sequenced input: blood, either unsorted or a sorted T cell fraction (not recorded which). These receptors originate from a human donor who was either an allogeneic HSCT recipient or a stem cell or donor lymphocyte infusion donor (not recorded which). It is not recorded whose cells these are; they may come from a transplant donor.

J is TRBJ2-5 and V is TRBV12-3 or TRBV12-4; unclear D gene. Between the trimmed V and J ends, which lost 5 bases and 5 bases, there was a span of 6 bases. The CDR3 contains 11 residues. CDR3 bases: TGTGCCAGCAGTATCGTGGAGACCCAGTACTTC. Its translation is CASSIVETQYF.

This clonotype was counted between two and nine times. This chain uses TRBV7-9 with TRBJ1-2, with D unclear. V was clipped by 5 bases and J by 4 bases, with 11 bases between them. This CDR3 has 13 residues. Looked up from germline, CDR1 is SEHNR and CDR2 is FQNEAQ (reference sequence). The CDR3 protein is CASSAEGFYGYTF. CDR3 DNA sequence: TGTGCCAGCAGCGCGGAGGGTTTCTATGGCTACACCTTC.